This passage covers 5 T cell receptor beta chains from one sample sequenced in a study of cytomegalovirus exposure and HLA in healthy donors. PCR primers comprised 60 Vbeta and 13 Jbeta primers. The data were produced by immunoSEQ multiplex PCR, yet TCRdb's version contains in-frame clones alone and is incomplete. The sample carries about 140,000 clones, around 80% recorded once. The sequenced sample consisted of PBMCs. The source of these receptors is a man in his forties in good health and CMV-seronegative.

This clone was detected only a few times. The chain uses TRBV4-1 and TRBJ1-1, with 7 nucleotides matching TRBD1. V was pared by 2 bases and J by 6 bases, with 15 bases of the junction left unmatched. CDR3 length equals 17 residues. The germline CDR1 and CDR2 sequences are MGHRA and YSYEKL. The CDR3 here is CASSQPQTPGQMAEAFF. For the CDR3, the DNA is TGCGCCAGCAGCCAACCCCAAACTCCGGGACAGATGGCTGAAGCTTTCTTT.

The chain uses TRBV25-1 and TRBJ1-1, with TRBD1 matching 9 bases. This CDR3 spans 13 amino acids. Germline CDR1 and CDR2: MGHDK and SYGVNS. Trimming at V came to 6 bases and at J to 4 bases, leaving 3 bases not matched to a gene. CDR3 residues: CASRGTGPTEAFF. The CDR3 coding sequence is TGTGCCAGCAGGGGGACAGGGCCCACTGAAGCTTTCTTT.

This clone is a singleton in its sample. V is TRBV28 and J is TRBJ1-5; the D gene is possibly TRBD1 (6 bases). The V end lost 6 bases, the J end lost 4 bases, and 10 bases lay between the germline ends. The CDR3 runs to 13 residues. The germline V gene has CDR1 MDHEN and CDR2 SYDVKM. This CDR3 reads CASSQTGNQPQHF. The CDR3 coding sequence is TGTGCCAGCAGCCAAACAGGGAATCAGCCCCAGCATTTT.

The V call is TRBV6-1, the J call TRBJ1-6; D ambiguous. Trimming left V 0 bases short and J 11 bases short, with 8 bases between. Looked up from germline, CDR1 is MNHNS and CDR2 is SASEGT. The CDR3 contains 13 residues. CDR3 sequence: CASSEAPSPPLHF. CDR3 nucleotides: TGTGCCAGCAGTGAAGCCCCCTCCCCACCCCTCCACTTT.

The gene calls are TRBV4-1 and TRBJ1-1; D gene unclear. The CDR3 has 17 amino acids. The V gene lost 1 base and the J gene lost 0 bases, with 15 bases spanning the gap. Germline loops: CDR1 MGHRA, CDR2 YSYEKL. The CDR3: CASSQVSPPFMNTEAFF. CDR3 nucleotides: TGCGCCAGCAGCCAAGTCAGTCCCCCGTTCATGAACACTGAAGCTTTCTTT.